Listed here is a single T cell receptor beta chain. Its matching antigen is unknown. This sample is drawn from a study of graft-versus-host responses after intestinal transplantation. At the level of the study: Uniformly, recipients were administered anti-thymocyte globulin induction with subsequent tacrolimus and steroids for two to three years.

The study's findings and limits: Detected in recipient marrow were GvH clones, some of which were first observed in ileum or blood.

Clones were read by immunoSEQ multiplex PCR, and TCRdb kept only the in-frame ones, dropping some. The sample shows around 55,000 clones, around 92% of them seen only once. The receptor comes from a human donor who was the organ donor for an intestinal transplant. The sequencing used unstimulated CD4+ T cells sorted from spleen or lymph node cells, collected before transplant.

The CDR3 loop reads CASSINTNTEAFF. The CDR3 region has the DNA TGTGCCAGTAGTATTAACACGAACACTGAAGCTTTCTTT. The chain combines TRBV19 with TRBJ1-1; D ambiguous. The CDR3 contains 13 residues. The germline gives CDR1 LNHDA, CDR2 SQIVND (reference sequence). V shed 3 bases and J shed 1 base, with 6 bases lying between them.